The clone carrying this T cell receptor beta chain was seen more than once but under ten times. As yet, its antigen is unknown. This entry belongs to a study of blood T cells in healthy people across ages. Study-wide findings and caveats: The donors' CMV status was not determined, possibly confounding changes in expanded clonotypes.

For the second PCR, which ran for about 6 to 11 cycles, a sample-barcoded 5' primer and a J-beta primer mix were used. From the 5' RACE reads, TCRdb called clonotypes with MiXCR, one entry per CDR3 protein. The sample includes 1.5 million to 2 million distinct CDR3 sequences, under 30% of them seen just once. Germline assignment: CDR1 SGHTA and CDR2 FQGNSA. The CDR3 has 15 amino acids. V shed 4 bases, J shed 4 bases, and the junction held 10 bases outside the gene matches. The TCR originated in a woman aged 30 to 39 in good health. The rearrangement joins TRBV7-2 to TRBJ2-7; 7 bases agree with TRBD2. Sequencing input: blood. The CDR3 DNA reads TGTGCCAGCAGCTCCTCAGGCGGGAGACGTTACGAGCAGTACTTC. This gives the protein CASSSSGGRRYEQYF.